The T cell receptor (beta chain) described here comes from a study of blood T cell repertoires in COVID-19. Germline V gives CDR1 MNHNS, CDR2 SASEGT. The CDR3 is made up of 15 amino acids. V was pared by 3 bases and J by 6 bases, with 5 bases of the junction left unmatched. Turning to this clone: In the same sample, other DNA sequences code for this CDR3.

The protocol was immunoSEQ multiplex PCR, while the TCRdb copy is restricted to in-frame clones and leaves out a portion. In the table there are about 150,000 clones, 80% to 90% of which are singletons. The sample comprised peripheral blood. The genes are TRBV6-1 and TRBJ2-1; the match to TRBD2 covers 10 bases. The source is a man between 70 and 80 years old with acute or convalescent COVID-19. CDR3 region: CASSELAGGFNEQFF. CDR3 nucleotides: TGTGCCAGCAGTGAGTTAGCGGGAGGTTTCAATGAGCAGTTCTTC.